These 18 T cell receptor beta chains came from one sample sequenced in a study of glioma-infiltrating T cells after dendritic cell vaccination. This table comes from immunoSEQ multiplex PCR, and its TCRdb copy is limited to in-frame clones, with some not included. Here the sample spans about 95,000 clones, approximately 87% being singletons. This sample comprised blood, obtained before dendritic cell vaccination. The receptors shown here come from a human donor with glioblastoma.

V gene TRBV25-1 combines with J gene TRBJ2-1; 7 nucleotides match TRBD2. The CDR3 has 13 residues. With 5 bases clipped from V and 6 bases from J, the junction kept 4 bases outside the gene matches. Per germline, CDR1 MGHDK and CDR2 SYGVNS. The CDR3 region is CASSRDYLNEQFF. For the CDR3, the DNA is TGTGCCAGCAGTCGGGACTACCTCAATGAGCAGTTCTTC.

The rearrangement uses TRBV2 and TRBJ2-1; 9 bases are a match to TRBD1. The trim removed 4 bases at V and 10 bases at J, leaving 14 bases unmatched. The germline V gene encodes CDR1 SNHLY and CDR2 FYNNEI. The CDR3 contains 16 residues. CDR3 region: CASSGGITGGGREQFF. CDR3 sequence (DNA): TGTGCCAGCAGTGGGGGTATTACAGGGGGCGGGCGGGAGCAGTTCTTC.

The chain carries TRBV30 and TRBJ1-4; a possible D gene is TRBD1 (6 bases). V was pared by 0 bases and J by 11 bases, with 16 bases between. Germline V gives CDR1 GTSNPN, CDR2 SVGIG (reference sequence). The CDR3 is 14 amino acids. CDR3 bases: TGTGCCTGGAGTGTCGGGCAGGGGATTGAGAAACTGTTTTTT. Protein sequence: CAWSVGQGIEKLFF. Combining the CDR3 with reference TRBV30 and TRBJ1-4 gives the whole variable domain SQTIHQWPATLVQPVGSPLSLECTVEGTSNPNLYWYRQAAGRGLQLLFYSVGIGQISSEVPQNLSASRPQDRQFILSSKKLLLSDSGFYLCAWSVGQGIEKLFFGSGTQLSVL.

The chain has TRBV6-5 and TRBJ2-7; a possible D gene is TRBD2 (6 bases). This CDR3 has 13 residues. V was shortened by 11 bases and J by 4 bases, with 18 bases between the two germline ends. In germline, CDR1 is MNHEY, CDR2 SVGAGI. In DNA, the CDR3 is TGTGCCCTCCCCTCATGGGGGAGGTACGAGCAGTACTTC. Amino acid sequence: CALPSWGRYEQYF.

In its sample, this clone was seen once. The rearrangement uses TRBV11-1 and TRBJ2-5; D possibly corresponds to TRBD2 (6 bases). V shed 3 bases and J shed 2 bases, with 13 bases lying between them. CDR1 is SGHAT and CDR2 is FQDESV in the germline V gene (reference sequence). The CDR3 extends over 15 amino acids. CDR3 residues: CASSFQSGRQETQYF. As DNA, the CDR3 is TGTGCCAGCAGCTTTCAATCGGGGAGGCAAGAGACCCAGTACTTC.

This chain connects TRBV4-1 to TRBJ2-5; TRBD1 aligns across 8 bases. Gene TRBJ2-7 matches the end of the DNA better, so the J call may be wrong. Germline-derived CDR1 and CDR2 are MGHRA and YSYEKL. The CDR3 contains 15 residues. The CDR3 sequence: CASSPIGQGSYEQYF. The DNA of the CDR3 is TGCGCCAGCAGCCCTATAGGACAGGGCTCCTACGAGCAGTACTTC.

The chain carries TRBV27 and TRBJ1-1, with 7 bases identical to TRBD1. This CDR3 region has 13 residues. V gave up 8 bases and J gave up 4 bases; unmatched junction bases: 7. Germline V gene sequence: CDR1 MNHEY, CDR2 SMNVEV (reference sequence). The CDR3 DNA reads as TGTGCCAGCGGAAACAGGGGAGGCACTGAAGCTTTCTTT. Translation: CASGNRGGTEAFF.

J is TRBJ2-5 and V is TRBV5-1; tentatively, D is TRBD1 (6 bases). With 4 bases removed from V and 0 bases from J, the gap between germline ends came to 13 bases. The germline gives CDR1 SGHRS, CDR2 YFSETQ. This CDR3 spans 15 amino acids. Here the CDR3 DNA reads TGCGCCAGCAGCAGGGGGATGGGGGACCAAGAGACCCAGTACTTC. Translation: CASSRGMGDQETQYF.

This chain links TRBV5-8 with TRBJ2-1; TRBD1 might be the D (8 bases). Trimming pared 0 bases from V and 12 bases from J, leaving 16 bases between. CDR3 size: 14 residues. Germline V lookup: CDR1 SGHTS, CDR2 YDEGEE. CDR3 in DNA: TGTGCCAGCAGCTTGGCCTACAGGGGGGGGGTGCAGTTCTTC. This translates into CASSLAYRGGVQFF.

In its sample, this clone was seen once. In DNA, the CDR3 is TGTGCCAGCAGTTCGGGGGAAGGGGTCTATGGCTACACCTTC. Translating it yields CASSSGEGVYGYTF. The chain links TRBV6-1 to TRBJ1-2; D may be TRBD1 (5 bases). Germline V CDR1 and CDR2: MNHNS, SASEGT. The CDR3 is made up of 14 amino acids. Trimming stripped 5 bases from V and 4 bases from J, with 14 bases between.

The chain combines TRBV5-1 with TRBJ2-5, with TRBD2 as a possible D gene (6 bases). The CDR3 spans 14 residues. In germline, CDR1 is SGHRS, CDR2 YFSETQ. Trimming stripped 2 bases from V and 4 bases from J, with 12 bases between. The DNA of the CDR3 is TGCGCCAGCAGCTTCCAGGGAGGTCGAGAGACCCAGTACTTC. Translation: CASSFQGGRETQYF. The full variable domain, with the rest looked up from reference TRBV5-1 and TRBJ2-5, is KAGVTQTPRYLIKTRGQQVTLSCSPISGHRSVSWYQQTPGQGLQFLFEYFSETQRNKGNFPGRFSGRQFSNSRSEMNVSTLELGDSALYLCASSFQGGRETQYFGPGTRLLVL.

For the CDR3, the DNA is TGCAGCGTTAGCCGACAGCTGTCCTACGAGCAGTACTTC. This translates into CSVSRQLSYEQYF. This chain connects TRBV29-1 to TRBJ2-7, with D perhaps matching TRBD1 (5 bases). Germline V CDR1 and CDR2: SQVTM, ANQGSEA. V lost 5 bases and J lost 1, with 12 bases in between. This CDR3 region has 13 residues.

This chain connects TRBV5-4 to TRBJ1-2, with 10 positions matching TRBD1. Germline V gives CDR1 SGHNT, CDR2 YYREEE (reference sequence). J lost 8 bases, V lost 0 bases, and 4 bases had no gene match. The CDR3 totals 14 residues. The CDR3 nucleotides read TGTGCCAGCAGCTTGGGACAGGGGGCTGGCGGCTACACCTTC. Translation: CASSLGQGAGGYTF.

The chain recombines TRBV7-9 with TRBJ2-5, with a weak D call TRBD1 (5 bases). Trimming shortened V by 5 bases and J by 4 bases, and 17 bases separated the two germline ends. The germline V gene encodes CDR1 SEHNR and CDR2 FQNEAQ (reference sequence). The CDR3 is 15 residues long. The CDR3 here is CASSQAGPQGETQYF. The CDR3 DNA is TGTGCCAGCAGCCAGGCCGGGCCCCAGGGAGAGACCCAGTACTTC.

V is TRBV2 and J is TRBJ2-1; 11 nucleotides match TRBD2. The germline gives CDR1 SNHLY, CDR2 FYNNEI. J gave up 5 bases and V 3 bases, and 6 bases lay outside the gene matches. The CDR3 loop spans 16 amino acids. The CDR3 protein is CASSEARLAGNNEQFF. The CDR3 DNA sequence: TGTGCCAGCAGTGAGGCGCGACTAGCGGGGAACAATGAGCAGTTCTTC. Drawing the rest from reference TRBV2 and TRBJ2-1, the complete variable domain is EPEVTQTPSHQVTQMGQEVILRCVPISNHLYFYWYRQILGQKVEFLVSFYNNEISEKSEIFDDQFSVERPDGSNFTLKIRSTKLEDSAMYFCASSEARLAGNNEQFFGPGTRLTVL.

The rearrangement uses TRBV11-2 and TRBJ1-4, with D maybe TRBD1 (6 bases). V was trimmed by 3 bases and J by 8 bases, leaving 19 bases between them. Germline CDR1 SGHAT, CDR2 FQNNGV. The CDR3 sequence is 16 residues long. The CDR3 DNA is TGTGCCAGCAGCTTGGAATCAGGGGCCTTCGGGGAAAAACTGTTTTTT. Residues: CASSLESGAFGEKLFF.

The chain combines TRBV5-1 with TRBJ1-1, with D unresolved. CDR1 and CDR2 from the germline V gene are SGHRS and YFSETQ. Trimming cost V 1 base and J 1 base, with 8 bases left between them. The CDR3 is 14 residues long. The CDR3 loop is CASSLTPGNTEAFF. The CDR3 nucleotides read TGCGCCAGCAGCTTGACACCGGGGAACACTGAAGCTTTCTTT. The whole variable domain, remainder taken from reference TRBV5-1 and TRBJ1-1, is KAGVTQTPRYLIKTRGQQVTLSCSPISGHRSVSWYQQTPGQGLQFLFEYFSETQRNKGNFPGRFSGRQFSNSRSEMNVSTLELGDSALYLCASSLTPGNTEAFFGQGTRLTVV.

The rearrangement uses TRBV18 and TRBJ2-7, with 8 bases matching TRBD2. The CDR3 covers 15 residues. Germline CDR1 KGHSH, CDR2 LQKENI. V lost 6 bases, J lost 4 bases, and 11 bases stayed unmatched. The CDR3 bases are TGTGCCAGCTCTGCCTGGGTAGCGGGAACGTACGAGCAGTACTTC. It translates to CASSAWVAGTYEQYF. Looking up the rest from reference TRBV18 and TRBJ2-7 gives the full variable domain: NAGVMQNPRHLVRRRGQEARLRCSPMKGHSHVYWYRQLPEEGLKFMVYLQKENIIDESGMPKERFSAEFPKEGPSILRIQQVVRGDSAAYFCASSAWVAGTYEQYFGPGTRLTVT.